This T cell receptor beta chain was sequenced in a study of cytomegalovirus exposure and HLA in healthy donors. Germline CDR1 reads SGHTA; CDR2 reads FQGTGA. The CDR3 extends over 16 amino acids. On this clone itself: Its antigen is not identified. At one boundary the junction diverges from the germline segment, which might be a read error.

13 Jbeta primers and 60 Vbeta primers were used for the PCR. Assay: immunoSEQ multiplex PCR; the TCRdb copy retains only in-frame clones and omits some. The sample includes 150,000 to 200,000 clones, about three quarters of them seen just once. Findings of the study overall: Rare sequences made up most TCRs, while some public TCRs were found in many donors. Productive rates of about 90% or about 30% were seen for most TCR beta V segments in an earlier analysis.

The V call is TRBV7-3, the J call TRBJ2-2; tentative D call: TRBD1 (6 bases). The clonotype was recovered from a young man in good health and CMV-seronegative. The sequenced sample consisted of PBMCs. CDR3 region: CASSLNPAGVSGKLFF. CDR3 nucleotide sequence: TGTGCCAGCAGCTTAAACCCCGCAGGGGTATCCGGGAAGCTGTTTTTT.